These T cell receptor beta chains were read from a single sample in a study of T-cell memory formation after mild COVID-19. MiXCR, run by TCRdb on the 5' RACE reads, gives a single entry per CDR3 protein. This repertoire shows about 270,000 distinct CDR3 sequences, about 16% found once; its top ten account for more than 20%. Sequences were obtained from PBMCs or a T cell subset sorted from them (not recorded which). The receptors shown here come from a man aged 18-30 years who had mild COVID-19 (a few samples of this study predate the infection). Cell type and time point are not known. The CDR3 runs from the conserved cysteine through the conserved F or W. D genes are given only for firm matches. Size is omitted from some rows. Given values are once, few, many or a class for expanded clones.

J | V | D | size | CDR3 | DNA
TRBJ2-4 | TRBV5-1 | NA | few | CASSSNTGTLESQYF | TGCGCCAGCAGCTCGAACACCGGGACATTAGAAAGCCAGTACTTC
TRBJ2-5 | TRBV10-1 | TRBD2 | NA | CASISGAETQYF | TGCGCCAGCATCAGCGGGGCGGAGACCCAGTACTTC
TRBJ2-1 | TRBV12-3/TRBV12-4 | TRBD2 | NA | CASELAGGQYNEQFF | TGTGCCAGCGAACTAGCGGGGGGGCAGTACAATGAGCAGTTCTTC
TRBJ2-3 | TRBV7-9 | NA | few | CASSAFTSHPDTQYF | TGTGCCAGCAGCGCCTTCACTAGTCATCCAGATACGCAGTATTTT
TRBJ2-1 | TRBV7-8 | NA | few | CASSLGSRSNLIYEQFF | TGTGCCAGCAGCTTAGGCTCACGATCCAACCTTATCTATGAGCAGTTCTTC
TRBJ1-5 | TRBV4-3 | NA | NA | CASSQNRNQPQHF | TGCGCCAGCAGCCAAAACCGCAATCAGCCCCAGCATTTT
TRBJ2-5 | TRBV4-3 | NA | NA | CASSREGQETQYF | TGCGCCAGCAGCCGTGAGGGCCAAGAGACCCAGTACTTC
TRBJ2-2 | TRBV6-6 | NA | NA | CASSSYGTGELFF | TGTGCCAGCAGTTCCTATGGGACCGGGGAGCTGTTTTTT
TRBJ2-1 | TRBV5-1 | TRBD1 | few | CASSSTGTGIYNEQFF | TGCGCCAGCAGTTCGACCGGGACAGGGATATACAATGAGCAGTTCTTC
TRBJ2-1 | TRBV12-3/TRBV12-4 | TRBD2 | NA | CASRPRGGPLAEQFF | TGTGCCAGCAGGCCGCGGGGGGGCCCTCTGGCTGAGCAGTTCTTC
TRBJ2-3 | TRBV20-1 | TRBD2 | few | CSAVRLAGGADTQYF | TGCAGTGCTGTCCGACTAGCGGGGGGGGCAGATACGCAGTATTTT
TRBJ2-5 | TRBV24-1 | TRBD1 | many | CATSGAGGFQETQYF | TGTGCCACCAGTGGGGCAGGGGGATTCCAAGAGACCCAGTACTTC
TRBJ2-1 | TRBV5-1 | TRBD1 | NA | CASSPDWTGLFEQFF | TGCGCCAGCAGCCCGGACTGGACAGGGTTGTTTGAGCAGTTCTTC
TRBJ2-5 | TRBV7-2 | TRBD1 | NA | CASSFGQGVWETQYF | TGTGCCAGCAGCTTCGGACAGGGGGTTTGGGAGACCCAGTACTTC
TRBJ2-1 | TRBV10-3 | NA | few | CAISNREIRNEQFF | TGTGCCATATCGAACAGGGAGATCAGGAATGAGCAGTTCTTC
TRBJ2-5 | TRBV9 | NA | NA | CASSTWDGSLDQYF | TGTGCCAGCAGCACCTGGGACGGCAGTCTGGACCAGTACTTC
TRBJ2-1 | TRBV6-5 | NA | NA | CASSSLGSTGLYEQFF | TGTGCCAGCAGTAGTCTCGGGAGTACGGGCCTCTATGAGCAGTTCTTC
TRBJ2-7 | TRBV4-1 | TRBD1 | NA | CASSQTGQGDYEQYF | TGCGCCAGCAGCCAAACGGGACAGGGCGACTACGAGCAGTACTTC
TRBJ1-2 | TRBV12-3/TRBV12-4 | TRBD1 | NA | CASSSLRDSYGYTF | TGTGCCAGCAGTTCTCTCCGGGACAGCTATGGCTACACCTTC
TRBJ1-3 | TRBV7-2 | NA | many | CASSSPGGSGNTIYF | TGTGCCAGCAGCTCCCCGGGGGGCTCTGGAAACACCATATATTTT
TRBJ2-5 | TRBV5-1 | NA | few | CASSLGTGQGAGTQYF | TGCGCCAGCAGCTTGGGGACAGGCCAAGGAGCGGGGACCCAGTACTTC
TRBJ2-5 | TRBV6-4 | NA | NA | CASSATRGETETQYF | TGTGCCAGCAGTGCGACTAGAGGGGAAACAGAGACCCAGTACTTC
TRBJ1-5 | TRBV12-3/TRBV12-4 | NA | many | CASSIGTVHSNQPQHF | TGTGCCAGCAGTATCGGGACTGTGCATAGCAATCAGCCCCAGCATTTT
TRBJ1-1 | TRBV11-3 | TRBD1 | once | CASSLGQGKGWTEAFF | TGTGCCAGCAGCTTAGGACAGGGAAAAGGGTGGACTGAAGCTTTCTTT
TRBJ2-3 | TRBV4-1 | TRBD1 | NA | CASSLAGTGADTQYF | TGCGCCAGCAGCCTCGCCGGGACAGGCGCAGATACGCAGTATTTT
TRBJ2-3 | TRBV4-1 | NA | NA | CASSLLPGGVTQYF | TGCGCCAGCAGCCTATTGCCGGGTGGAGTTACGCAGTATTTT
TRBJ2-1 | TRBV9 | NA | few | CASSAWTSLYYNEQFF | TGTGCCAGCAGCGCTTGGACCTCGCTCTACTACAATGAGCAGTTCTTC
TRBJ2-5 | TRBV6-5 | TRBD2 | NA | CASRGVAGGLETQYF | TGTGCCAGCAGAGGCGTAGCGGGGGGGTTGGAGACCCAGTACTTC
TRBJ2-7 | TRBV12-3/TRBV12-4 | NA | many | CASSRGDGYEQYF | TGTGCCAGCAGTCGGGGAGATGGGTACGAGCAGTACTTC
TRBJ2-7 | TRBV4-1 | NA | NA | CASSQEGGPREQYF | TGCGCCAGCAGCCAAGAAGGAGGGCCCCGTGAGCAGTACTTC
TRBJ1-1 | TRBV10-3 | NA | many | CAISAGVAEAFF | TGTGCCATCAGTGCAGGGGTGGCTGAAGCTTTCTTT
TRBJ2-7 | TRBV20-1 | TRBD1 | NA | CSAFRDRDSSYEQYF | TGCAGTGCTTTCCGAGACCGGGACAGTTCCTACGAGCAGTACTTC
TRBJ1-4 | TRBV3-1 | NA | NA | CASSYRLTNEKLFF | TGTGCCAGCAGCTACAGGCTTACTAATGAAAAACTGTTTTTT
TRBJ2-7 | TRBV5-1 | NA | NA | CASSFSPTGSYEQYF | TGCGCCAGCAGCTTCTCCCCAACAGGCTCCTACGAGCAGTACTTC
TRBJ2-1 | TRBV7-2 | NA | few | CASSLLDGHEQFF | TGTGCCAGCAGCTTGCTAGACGGGCATGAGCAGTTCTTC